This is a list of T cell receptor beta chains from one sample in a study of blood T cell repertoires in COVID-19. TCRdb keeps only in-frame clones here, not all; method: immunoSEQ multiplex PCR. The repertoire consists of about 84,000 clones, with roughly 80% occurring once and the leading ten covering around 15%. Sequencing input: peripheral blood. Every receptor here comes from a woman aged 80 or over with acute or convalescent COVID-19. The CDR3 runs from the conserved cysteine through the conserved F or W. A D gene is named only where the DNA matches it firmly. Clone size is stated in some rows and not others, as once, few, many or a class when expanded.

>.|.|TRBJ1-6|TRBV6-5
CASIKGSNSPLHF
TGTGCCAGCATTAAAGGGAGTAATTCACCCCTCCACTTT
>.|TRBD2|TRBJ2-3|TRBV9
CASTWTSGYSSTDTQYF
TGTGCCAGCACCTGGACTAGCGGTTACTCTAGCACAGATACGCAGTATTTT
>.|.|TRBJ1-5|TRBV5-6
CASSLSLNQPQHF
TGTGCCAGCAGCTTGAGCCTCAATCAGCCCCAGCATTTT
>.|TRBD1|TRBJ2-3|TRBV6-5
CASTDRVGADTQYF
TGTGCCAGCACGGACAGGGTGGGCGCAGATACGCAGTATTTT
>.|.|TRBJ1-3|TRBV27
CASSSGVGNTIYF
TGTGCCAGCAGTTCCGGGGTTGGAAACACCATATATTTT
>.|.|TRBJ1-5|TRBV6-5
CASRQGGNQPQHF
TGTGCCAGCAGGCAGGGCGGCAATCAGCCCCAGCATTTT
>.|TRBD1|TRBJ2-3|TRBV5-1
CASSLAGKTGQRVTDTQYF
TGCGCCAGCAGCTTGGCCGGGAAGACGGGACAGCGAGTCACAGATACGCAGTATTTT
>medium-sized|.|TRBJ2-2|TRBV21-1
CASSKETRLAGGPRNTGELFF
TGTGCCAGCAGCAAAGAGACTAGACTAGCGGGGGGGCCCCGTAACACCGGGGAGCTGTTTTTT
>few|.|TRBJ2-3|TRBV11-3
CASSPPAADTQYF
TGTGCCAGCAGTCCCCCCGCGGCAGATACGCAGTATTTT
>.|TRBD1|TRBJ2-4|TRBV14
CASSQTGQGVVAKNIQYF
TGTGCCAGCAGCCAAACCGGACAGGGGGTTGTAGCCAAAAACATTCAGTACTTC
>.|TRBD1|TRBJ1-3|TRBV19
CASSATGHSGNTIYF
TGTGCCAGTAGTGCGACAGGGCACTCTGGAAACACCATATATTTT
>.|.|TRBJ1-2|TRBV10-3
CAISESRDSFGSYTF
TGTGCCATCAGTGAGTCGAGGGACTCATTTGGAAGCTACACCTTC
>.|.|TRBJ2-3|TRBV7-3
CASSLIGSTDTQYF
TGTGCCAGCAGCTTAATCGGGAGCACAGATACGCAGTATTTT
>.|.|TRBJ2-1|TRBV7-2
CASSPSAYNEQFF
TGTGCCAGCAGCCCTAGCGCCTACAATGAGCAGTTCTTC
>.|TRBD1|TRBJ1-2|TRBV5-4
CASSLTTGGIGYTF
TGTGCCAGCAGCTTAACAACAGGGGGCATTGGCTACACCTTC
>few|.|TRBJ1-2|TRBV28
CASRPQGPDYGYTF
TGTGCCAGCAGACCACAGGGCCCGGACTATGGCTACACCTTC
>.|.|TRBJ1-5|TRBV6-5
CASSYAGDDQPQHF
TGTGCCAGCAGCTATGCAGGGGATGATCAGCCCCAGCATTTT
>.|.|TRBJ2-7|TRBV24-1
CATSDPIPPYEQYF
TGTGCCACCAGTGATCCAATCCCCCCCTACGAGCAGTACTTC
>.|TRBD2|TRBJ2-2|TRBV2
CASTRIGGTNGELFF
TGTGCCAGCACCAGAATCGGGGGGACCAACGGGGAGCTGTTTTTT
>few|.|TRBJ1-1|TRBV7-2
CASSLERGSEAFF
TGTGCCAGCAGCTTAGAGCGGGGCTCTGAAGCTTTCTTT
>.|.|TRBJ2-1|TRBV6-1
CASSERNQFF
TGTGCCAGCAGTGAGCGGAATCAGTTCTTC
>.|.|TRBJ1-2|TRBV18
CASSPRGLGGYTF
TGTGCCAGCTCACCACGCGGGTTAGGCGGCTACACCTTC
>.|.|TRBJ1-2|TRBV7-2
CASSSTLNYGYTF
TGTGCCAGCAGCTCGACATTGAACTATGGCTACACCTTC
>.|TRBD1|TRBJ2-1|TRBV18
CASSSGRGAGQGAYEQFF
TGTGCCAGCTCGTCGGGGAGGGGCGCAGGACAGGGGGCCTATGAGCAGTTCTTC
>.|.|TRBJ1-6|TRBV19
CASSTGQLSSYNSPLHF
TGTGCCAGTAGTACTGGACAGCTGAGCTCCTATAATTCACCCCTCCACTTT
>.|TRBD2|TRBJ2-1|TRBV30
CAWSVKGLAGRGPHNEQFF
TGTGCCTGGAGTGTAAAAGGGCTAGCGGGCCGCGGGCCGCACAATGAGCAGTTCTTC
>.|TRBD1|TRBJ1-4|TRBV4-2
CASSRTGPTNEKLFF
TGTGCCAGCAGTCGGACAGGTCCAACTAATGAAAAACTGTTTTTT
>.|.|TRBJ2-7|TRBV30
CAWISGAYEQYF
TGTGCCTGGATATCAGGGGCCTACGAGCAGTACTTC
>.|.|TRBJ1-5|TRBV6-6
CASSWPRGRDQPQHF
TGTGCCAGCAGTTGGCCGAGGGGGAGAGATCAGCCCCAGCATTTT
>.|TRBD1|TRBJ1-2|TRBV7-9
CASSRAGGQGVYGYTF
TGTGCCAGCAGCCGAGCAGGGGGCCAGGGGGTTTATGGCTACACCTTC
>.|.|TRBJ2-7|TRBV7-9
CASSPVQVTLYEQYF
TGTGCCAGCAGCCCCGTACAGGTGACTCTTTACGAGCAGTACTTC
>few|.|TRBJ1-3|TRBV2
CASSDEGLRSTIYF
TGTGCCAGCAGTGACGAAGGACTAAGAAGCACCATATATTTT
>.|TRBD1|TRBJ2-5|TRBV24-1
CATSDPGQAVETQYF
TGTGCCACCAGTGACCCGGGACAGGCGGTGGAGACCCAGTACTTC
>.|TRBD1|TRBJ1-1|TRBV7-9
CASSPETGFSFF
TGTGCCAGCAGCCCAGAGACAGGGTTTTCCTTCTTT
>.|TRBD1|TRBJ1-6|TRBV6-6
CASSLRTGLSSYNSPLHF
TGTGCCAGCAGTCTTCGGACAGGGCTGAGCTCCTATAATTCACCCCTCCACTTT
>few|TRBD1|TRBJ2-7|TRBV19
CASSVPTGGEQYF
TGTGCCAGTAGTGTCCCGACAGGGGGAGAGCAGTACTTC
>.|TRBD1|TRBJ2-2|TRBV5-4
CASSLPGQGKTGELFF
TGTGCCAGCAGCCTTCCCGGACAGGGAAAAACCGGGGAGCTGTTTTTT
>.|TRBD2|TRBJ2-2|TRBV11-1
CASSHPGGTGELFF
TGTGCCAGCAGCCACCCGGGAGGCACCGGGGAGCTGTTTTTT
>once|.|TRBJ2-1|TRBV6-2/TRBV6-3
CASSYDYYSYNEQFF
TGTGCCAGCAGTTACGACTACTACTCCTACAATGAGCAGTTCTTC
>.|TRBD1|TRBJ1-4|TRBV30
CAWSRQGTSEKLFF
TGTGCCTGGAGCCGACAGGGGACGAGTGAAAAACTGTTTTTT
>.|TRBD1|TRBJ1-4|TRBV18
CASSLSFRDRVSTNEKLFF
TGTGCCAGCTCACTTTCCTTCCGGGACAGGGTATCAACTAATGAAAAACTGTTTTTT
>.|.|TRBJ2-5|TRBV6-6
CASSYVSETQYF
TGTGCCAGCAGTTACGTGTCGGAGACCCAGTACTTC